These 17 T cell receptor beta chains were sequenced from one sample in a study of CD8+ T cells in alopecia areata. Regarding treatment: oral pan-JAK inhibitor, 5-10 mg twice daily. Extracted from the samples, RNA was reverse transcribed into cDNA to serve as the sequencing template. Assay: immunoSEQ multiplex PCR; the TCRdb copy retains only in-frame clones and omits some. The sample lists about 190,000 clones, roughly 60% occurring once. Here the sequenced sample was CD4+ T cells sorted from blood, taken at week 24, from a patient treated with tofacitinib. These receptors were taken from a human donor with alopecia areata.

The V and J genes are TRBV29-1 and TRBJ1-1; tentatively, D is TRBD1 (6 bases). Germline V lookup: CDR1 SQVTM, CDR2 ANQGSEA. The V end was cut by 2 bases, the J end by 1 base, with 11 bases between. The CDR3 covers 14 residues. The CDR3 DNA reads TGCAGCGTTGAACACCGGACAGCGAACACTGAAGCTTTCTTT. It yields the protein CSVEHRTANTEAFF.

V and J are TRBV29-1 and TRBJ2-5; D remains unclear. The CDR3 is 10 residues long. Per germline, CDR1 SQVTM and CDR2 ANQGSEA. Trimming removed 5 bases at V and 5 bases at J, with 6 bases between. CDR3 amino acids: CSVLQETQYF. CDR3 in DNA: TGCAGCGTTCTTCAGGAGACCCAGTACTTC.

The chain has TRBV9 and TRBJ1-6; D is undetermined. Trimming cost V 1 base and J 5 bases, with 7 bases left between them. There are 14 residues in the CDR3. The germline V gene encodes CDR1 SGDLS and CDR2 YYNGEE. CDR3 region: CASSVSSDNSPLHF. The CDR3 nucleotides read TGTGCCAGCAGCGTAAGCAGTGATAATTCACCCCTCCACTTT.

The chain is built from TRBV9 and TRBJ1-6, with 7 bases fitting TRBD1. The trim removed 2 bases at V and 7 bases at J, leaving 3 bases unmatched. This CDR3 has 14 residues. Germline CDR1 reads SGDLS; CDR2 reads YYNGEE. The CDR3 DNA follows: TGTGCCAGCAGCGTGGGACAGTGGAATTCACCCCTCCACTTT. It yields the protein CASSVGQWNSPLHF.

The sample holds a few counts of this clone. The rearrangement joins TRBV30 to TRBJ2-3; 9 nucleotides line up with TRBD2. Trimming at V came to 4 bases and at J to 2 bases, leaving 7 bases not matched to a gene. Germline-derived CDR1 and CDR2 are GTSNPN and SVGIG (reference sequence). The CDR3 has 15 residues. The CDR3 nucleotides read TGTGCCTGGACCATTAGCGGGGGCCTCACAGATACGCAGTATTTT. Its protein is CAWTISGGLTDTQYF.

The chain links TRBV5-1 to TRBJ1-2; 7 positions match TRBD1. J lost 12 bases, V lost 2 bases, and 7 bases had no gene match. This CDR3 contains 12 residues. The germline gives CDR1 SGHRS, CDR2 YFSETQ. CDR3 protein: CASSFDRAVNTF. In DNA form, the CDR3 reads TGCGCCAGCAGCTTCGACAGGGCCGTTAACACCTTC.

The chain recombines TRBV4-3 with TRBJ1-2; D possibly corresponds to TRBD1 (5 bases). V lost 1 base, J lost 7 bases, and 19 bases lay in between. This CDR3 comprises 16 residues. From germline, CDR1 is LGHNA and CDR2 YSLEER. The CDR3 region is CASSQALRGARLGYTF. CDR3 in DNA: TGCGCCAGCAGCCAAGCGCTTAGGGGCGCTCGGCTTGGCTACACCTTC.

The chain uses TRBV11-1 and TRBJ2-3, with D possibly TRBD2 on 6 matching bases. V lost 0 bases and J lost 7, with 11 bases in between. This CDR3 comprises 14 residues. Germline V gene data show CDR1 as SGHAT and CDR2 as FQDESV (reference sequence). The CDR3 loop reads CASSLAGGKNTQYF. For the CDR3, the DNA is TGTGCCAGCAGCTTAGCGGGGGGTAAGAATACGCAGTATTTT.

There are a few counts of this clone. J is TRBJ2-3 and V is TRBV4-2; D not certain. The CDR3 covers 12 residues. CDR1 and CDR2 from the germline V gene are LGHNA and YNFKEQ. The V end was cut by 2 bases, the J end by 2 bases, with 2 bases between. Written as DNA, the CDR3 is TGTGCCAGCAGCCAAATCACAGATACGCAGTATTTT. It codes for CASSQITDTQYF.

V gene TRBV18 combines with J gene TRBJ2-7; no clear D. The V and J ends lost 3 bases and 6 bases respectively, with 9 bases between them. CDR3 length equals 12 residues. Germline V lookup: CDR1 KGHSH, CDR2 LQKENI. Here the CDR3 reads CASSPDGREQYF. Written as DNA, the CDR3 is TGTGCCAGCTCACCGGACGGGCGCGAGCAGTACTTC.

This clone showed up just once. V usage is TRBV29-1 and J usage is TRBJ1-4; D is unclear. Germline V lookup: CDR1 SQVTM, CDR2 ANQGSEA. Trimming took off 4 bases at V and 7 bases at J, with 10 bases between the two ends. This CDR3 is 12 amino acids long. CDR3: CSVVGKGEKLFF. In DNA, the CDR3 is TGCAGCGTTGTGGGGAAGGGTGAAAAACTGTTTTTT.

The genes are TRBV15 and TRBJ2-3; D call uncertain. The ends were cut back, 5 bases at V and 0 bases at J, with 12 bases in the middle. In germline, CDR1 is LNHNV, CDR2 YYDKDF (reference sequence). The CDR3 sequence is 15 residues long. The CDR3 reads CATSPHSDSTDTQYF. The CDR3 region has the DNA TGTGCCACCAGCCCTCACTCAGACAGCACAGATACGCAGTATTTT.

The rearrangement uses TRBV6-5 and TRBJ1-4; the D is unclear. This CDR3 has 15 amino acids. Germline-derived CDR1 and CDR2 are MNHEY and SVGAGI. The V and J ends lost 5 bases and 4 bases respectively, with 14 bases between them. The DNA of the CDR3 is TGTGCCAGCAGTCCCTTGACACGAAGTAATGAAAAACTGTTTTTT. Residues: CASSPLTRSNEKLFF.

The rearrangement links TRBV4-3 to TRBJ1-2; no firm D call. CDR3 size: 14 residues. Germline-derived CDR1 and CDR2 are LGHNA and YSLEER. Trimming pared 0 bases from V and 1 base from J, leaving 6 bases between. CDR3 amino acids: CASSQDAHNYGYTF. The CDR3 nucleotides read TGCGCCAGCAGCCAAGATGCTCATAACTATGGCTACACCTTC.

The genes are TRBV30 and TRBJ2-1; D not certain. V lost 0 bases and J 4 bases, leaving 7 bases between the germline ends. The germline V gene encodes CDR1 GTSNPN and CDR2 SVGIG (reference sequence). The CDR3 runs to 13 residues. CDR3 DNA: TGTGCCTGGAGTGTTAACACGTACAATGAGCAGTTCTTC. It is translated as CAWSVNTYNEQFF.

The V and J genes are TRBV9 and TRBJ2-5; 9 positions match TRBD1. V was pared by 4 bases and J by 5 bases, with 9 bases of the junction left unmatched. Germline lookup yields CDR1 SGDLS and CDR2 YYNGEE. The CDR3 totals 15 residues. Here the CDR3 reads CASSLRDRESETQYF. For the CDR3, the DNA is TGTGCCAGCAGCTTACGGGACAGGGAATCGGAGACCCAGTACTTC.

The chain couples TRBV29-1 to TRBJ2-7; a weak D match, TRBD1 (7 bases). CDR1 and CDR2 from the germline V gene are SQVTM and ANQGSEA. The CDR3 extends over 13 amino acids. The germline V and J ends were trimmed by 1 base and 7 bases, with 14 bases remaining between them. The CDR3 DNA follows: TGCAGCGTTGAAGGAGGGGGCGCGGGGGAGCAGTACTTC. Amino acids: CSVEGGGAGEQYF.